The sample holds many counts of the clone carrying this T cell receptor beta chain. Its antigen is unidentified. This CDR3 has 20 residues. Per the germline V gene, CDR1 is MNHEY and CDR2 is SVGEGT. V dropped 0 bases and J dropped 2 bases, with 24 bases sitting between them. RNA served as the template for amplifying TCR beta CDR3 regions. After a first-round RT-PCR with HTBI primers, a second-round multiplex PCR was run. MiXCR was run by TCRdb on the multiplex PCR reads, yielding one entry per CDR3 protein. The table records about 400,000 distinct CDR3 sequences, 15% to 20% of them present only once. The sample comes from a study of Graves' ophthalmopathy and Graves' hyperthyroidism. Findings and limits, study-wide: Ophthalmopathy progression prediction by the model yielded a sensitivity of 55% to 71% and a specificity of around 72%.

The sequenced sample was peripheral blood. This TCR derives from a young woman with Graves' ophthalmopathy. V is TRBV6-2 or TRBV6-3 and J is TRBJ2-3; no clear D gene. The CDR3 region is CASSYSTRPIATLYTDTQYF. For the CDR3, the DNA is TGTGCCAGCAGTTACTCGACGAGACCCATCGCGACCCTCTACACAGATACGCAGTATTTT.